The next 22 T cell receptor beta chains were all read from a single sample in a study of T cells in Graves' hyperthyroidism and ophthalmopathy. Amplified regions were TCR beta CDR3 sequences from RNA transcripts. TCR CDR3 regions were first amplified by RT-PCR with HTBI primers. TCRdb used MiXCR to reprocess the multiplex PCR reads, holding one entry per CDR3 protein. This sample has 500,000 to 600,000 distinct CDR3 sequences; around 42% occur once, and the top ten carry around 19%. Sample: peripheral blood or thyroid tissue (not recorded which). Source of these receptors: an adult woman with Graves' disease, either hyperthyroidism or ophthalmopathy (not recorded which).

The chain joins TRBV5-1 to TRBJ2-3; 8 bases line up with TRBD2. The length of the CDR3 is 18 residues. Unmatched junction bases numbered 12, after V lost 3 bases and J lost 0 bases. Germline assignment: CDR1 SGHRS and CDR2 YFSETQ. This chain's CDR3 is CASSSGRGSGTSTDTQYF. In nucleotides, the CDR3 is TGCGCCAGCAGCTCTGGGAGAGGTAGCGGGACTAGCACAGATACGCAGTATTTT.

The J gene is TRBJ1-2, the V gene TRBV29-1; D is perhaps TRBD1 (5 bases). The length of the CDR3 is 12 residues. The germline gives CDR1 SQVTM, CDR2 ANQGSEA. Deletions cut 7 bases from V and 3 bases from J, with 12 bases between. CDR3 sequence (DNA): TGCAGCGAAAGGGGAGCCGACTATGGCTACACCTTC. Its translation is CSERGADYGYTF.

This clonotype was counted at least ten times. The chain combines TRBV27 with TRBJ2-5, with D unresolved. The CDR3 extends over 14 amino acids. V lost 1 base and J lost 1, with 7 bases in between. Germline V gene lookup returns CDR1 MNHEY and CDR2 SMNVEV (reference sequence). In nucleotides, the CDR3 is TGTGCCAGCAGTTTATTCCATTCCCAAGAGACCCAGTACTTC. Its translation: CASSLFHSQETQYF.

V is TRBV12-3 or TRBV12-4 and J is TRBJ1-4, with no clear D. The CDR3 spans 12 residues. Trimming took 5 bases from V and 6 from J, leaving 7 bases between them. The CDR3 protein is CASSGQDEKLFF. Here the CDR3 DNA reads TGTGCCAGCAGTGGGCAAGATGAAAAACTGTTTTTT.

This clonotype has only one observation. The rearrangement links TRBV9 to TRBJ1-2; D is uncertain. The CDR3 is 14 residues long. Looked up from germline, CDR1 is SGDLS and CDR2 is YYNGEE. Trimming cost V 5 bases and J 4 bases, with 15 bases left between them. The CDR3 DNA reads TGTGCCAGCAGTAACACCGGGTTCCGCTATGGCTACACCTTC. It codes for CASSNTGFRYGYTF.

This clonotype has at least ten counts. The chain employs TRBV28 and TRBJ2-7; D is unclear. V lost 5 bases to trimming and J lost 4 bases, with 9 bases between them. The CDR3 has 12 amino acids. Germline values: CDR1 MDHEN, CDR2 SYDVKM. As DNA, the CDR3 is TGTGCCAGCAGTCCCCAACGGTACGAGCAGTACTTC. It specifies CASSPQRYEQYF.

The table lists this clonotype with many counts. V and J are TRBV24-1 and TRBJ1-2; D possibly corresponds to TRBD1 (6 bases). V lost 3 bases and J lost 8, with 12 bases in between. Germline assignment: CDR1 KGHDR and CDR2 SFDVKD. There are 13 residues in the CDR3. The CDR3 sequence: CATSDRTDQGYTF. The DNA of the CDR3 is TGTGCCACCAGTGATAGGACAGATCAAGGCTACACCTTC.

This clonotype was seen more than once but under ten times. A much larger clone is a single base away; this may be a read error. The genes are TRBV6-5 and TRBJ1-2; D may be TRBD1 (5 bases). The CDR3 spans 12 residues. V shed 10 bases and J shed 4 bases, with 13 bases lying between them. Germline V gene data show CDR1 as MNHEY and CDR2 as SVGAGI. The CDR3 DNA reads TGTGCCACTCACGACAGAACCTATGGCTACACCTTC. This gives the protein CATHDRTYGYTF.

The chain links TRBV11-2 to TRBJ2-7; a weak D match, TRBD1 (6 bases). Germline loops: CDR1 SGHAT, CDR2 FQNNGV. V was trimmed by 6 bases and J by 3 bases, leaving 12 bases between them. This CDR3 has 13 amino acids. CDR3 nucleotide sequence: TGTGCCAGCAGTGCCCGGACAGACTACGAGCAGTACTTC. It specifies CASSARTDYEQYF.

This chain connects TRBV2 to TRBJ1-4; possible D gene TRBD1, 6 bases. The CDR3 covers 15 residues. Germline V CDR1 and CDR2: SNHLY, FYNNEI. With 0 bases removed from V and 8 bases from J, the gap between germline ends came to 13 bases. CDR3 bases: TGTGCCAGCAGTGAAGCGCGCGGGGGCTACGAAAAACTGTTTTTT. Its translation is CASSEARGGYEKLFF.

CDR3 sequence: CASSPSFNRGTCEKLFF. For the CDR3, the DNA is TGTGCCAGCAGCCCAAGTTTTAACAGGGGAACGTGTGAAAAACTGTTTTTT. The rearrangement uses TRBV14 and TRBJ1-4; TRBD1 matches at 7 bases. Germline V gene lookup returns CDR1 SGHDN and CDR2 FVKESK. The CDR3 consists of 17 residues. V lost 4 bases to trimming and J lost 7 bases; unmatched junction nucleotides: 15.

The chain couples TRBV29-1 to TRBJ2-1, with 9 nucleotides matching TRBD1. The V segment lost 1 base and the J segment 4 bases; nucleotides outside the gene matches: 5. Germline V lookup: CDR1 SQVTM, CDR2 ANQGSEA. There are 15 residues in the CDR3. The CDR3 nucleotides are TGCAGCGTTGAAGGCACAGGGGGCGCATACAATGAGCAGTTCTTC. It codes for CSVEGTGGAYNEQFF.

At least ten counts were recorded for this clonotype. This chain connects TRBV11-2 to TRBJ1-2; D is perhaps TRBD1 (6 bases). With 4 bases removed from V and 5 bases from J, the gap between germline ends came to 23 bases. Germline V gives CDR1 SGHAT, CDR2 FQNNGV. The CDR3 extends over 17 amino acids. The CDR3 nucleotides read TGTGCCAGCAGCTCCGTTCCCGTCCAGGGGCGGTCGTATGGCTACACCTTC. Translation: CASSSVPVQGRSYGYTF.

The chain combines TRBV7-9 with TRBJ1-1; the D is unclear. CDR3 length equals 15 residues. The germline V gene encodes CDR1 SEHNR and CDR2 FQNEAQ (reference sequence). V was trimmed by 0 bases and J by 3 bases, leaving 11 bases between them. The CDR3 DNA reads as TGTGCCAGCAGCTTAGCAATTATCGCGGACACTGAAGCTTTCTTT. Translated, it gives CASSLAIIADTEAFF.

This chain's CDR3 is CSARDVRSSGNTF. The CDR3 nucleotides read TGCAGTGCTAGAGATGTCAGGAGCTCTGGAAACACCTTC. This sequence joins TRBV20-1 and TRBJ1-2; D is ambiguous. Germline CDR1 reads DFQATT; CDR2 reads SNEGSKA (reference sequence). Trimming cost V 0 bases and J 12 bases, with 17 bases left between them. CDR3 size: 13 residues.

The chain couples TRBV10-3 to TRBJ1-6; tentatively, D is TRBD1 (5 bases). Germline assignment: CDR1 ENHRY and CDR2 SYGVKD. The CDR3 has 15 amino acids. V gave up 0 bases and J gave up 13 bases, with 16 bases separating them. CDR3 nucleotides: TGTGCCATCAGTGAGTCAGGGCGGGGGTTGCGCCCCCTCCACTTT. It codes for CAISESGRGLRPLHF.

The gene calls are TRBV6-5 and TRBJ1-5; a possible D gene is TRBD1 (5 bases). The CDR3 consists of 12 residues. Trimming took 0 bases from V and 9 from J, leaving 6 bases between them. Germline CDR1 is MNHEY and CDR2 is SVGAGI. In DNA form, the CDR3 reads TGTGCCAGCAGTTACTCAAGGGGGCCCCAGCATTTT. It encodes CASSYSRGPQHF.

This clonotype appeared many times. V gene TRBV11-2 combines with J gene TRBJ2-2; no clear D. Trimming pared 2 bases from V and 6 bases from J, leaving 7 bases between. Germline lookup yields CDR1 SGHAT and CDR2 FQNNGV. This CDR3 is 13 amino acids long. The chain's CDR3 is CASSLIRSGELFF. DNA of the CDR3: TGTGCCAGCAGCTTAATTCGGTCCGGGGAGCTGTTTTTT.

V gene TRBV11-2 combines with J gene TRBJ1-2, with unresolved D. This CDR3 is 12 amino acids long. The ends were cut back, 5 bases at V and 6 bases at J, with 10 bases in the middle. Per germline, CDR1 SGHAT and CDR2 FQNNGV. Written as DNA, the CDR3 is TGTGCCAGCAGCATGTCGGGGAATGGCTACACCTTC. The encoded protein is CASSMSGNGYTF.

This clonotype was found a few times. The V gene is TRBV29-1, the J gene TRBJ2-7, with D hard to call. Per germline, CDR1 SQVTM and CDR2 ANQGSEA. The CDR3 loop spans 12 amino acids. V lost 7 bases to trimming and J lost 0 bases, with 10 bases between them. The CDR3 region is CSGSTSSYEQYF. The CDR3 DNA follows: TGCAGCGGGTCAACGAGCTCCTACGAGCAGTACTTC.

This clonotype was counted at least ten times. The chain joins TRBV2 to TRBJ1-6, with 7 bases fitting TRBD1. The J segment lost 7 bases and the V segment lost 8 bases, leaving 11 bases of the junction unmatched. The CDR3 spans 15 residues. Germline assignment: CDR1 SNHLY and CDR2 FYNNEI. CDR3 protein: CASQGGDSFNSPLHF. DNA of the CDR3: TGTGCCAGCCAAGGGGGGGACAGTTTCAATTCACCCCTCCACTTT.

The J gene is TRBJ2-7, the V gene TRBV29-1; no firm D call. Germline-derived CDR1 and CDR2 are SQVTM and ANQGSEA. The CDR3 consists of 13 residues. V shed 6 bases and J shed 3 bases, with 15 bases lying between them. CDR3 nucleotides: TGCAGCGTCGCAATTGGACGGAGCTACGAGCAGTACTTC. Residues: CSVAIGRSYEQYF.